This T cell receptor beta chain was sequenced for a study of blood T cell repertoires in COVID-19 (dated by TCRdb to 2018 to 2020). Regarding the complete study: Samples from collaborators originated in the United States, Italy and Spain and spanned both the acute and convalescent phases of COVID-19. The prospective study material was composed of cDNA or gDNA derived from T cells, B-cell-depleted T cells, or PBMCs. Subjects who had been exposed to COVID-19, were actively infected with it, or had recovered from it provided the deeply sampled blood TCRbeta repertoires that made up the dataset. A freely available public database, intended as a resource for researchers studying the immune response to SARS-CoV-2, is where the repertoires were released. The samples were drawn from two sources: the first 160 participants of the ongoing ImmuneRACE study, and 1,000 to 1,500 subjects contributed by 6 global collaborators. Nearly every sample came with metadata listing a de-identified subject ID, COVID-19 status, age in years and sex. Where HLA class I and class II types were available, the types were taken from metadata supplied by the sample provider, not from assay-based typing.

Findings and caveats that apply to the study as a whole: The quantity of clinical and demographic metadata differed by source and by participant and was supplied without curation.

TCRbeta CDR3 regions were amplified from genomic DNA by means of the immunoSEQ Assay, a bias-controlled multiplex PCR. In the source study's methods: The number of nucleated cells in each sample was estimated from the amplification of reference gene primers within the assay. Sequence reads were collapsed and filtered to measure the absolute abundance of every unique TCRbeta CDR3 rearrangement. For each sample, productive Simpson clonality was calculated as the square root of Simpson's diversity index across productive rearrangements. TCRdb took over this immuneACCESS table, retaining in-frame rearrangements with V and J assigned. Such tables are incomplete; in checked studies, under half of the missing clones stem from an unresolved V gene, and the remainder is unexplained. D and trimming come from the DNA, and the V and J calls and clone size come from that table. For this sample the table gives over 100,000 clones, of which around nine tenths were detected only once. In total, the top ten clones hold around 3% of the sample.

Whole blood was collected in K2EDTA tubes by collaborating institutions according to the institutions' own protocols. For TCRbeta analysis, collaborators shipped samples as frozen whole blood, isolated PBMCs, or DNA extracted from either of those sample types. Comment on this clone: The antigen this receptor binds is unknown. Base qualities were left out, and no much larger clone turns up one base away.

The CDR3 spans 13 residues, from the cysteine through the phenylalanine. The CDR3 DNA has 39 bases and is translated from base 1. V sheds 8 bases and J sheds 1 base, leaving 10 bases between their ends. CDR1 and CDR2, looked up from the germline V gene, are MNHEY and SVGAGI. Here the chain combines TRBV6-5 and TRBJ2-3; the D gene remains uncertain. The sequence was collected from a man between 50 and 59 years old with active or convalescent COVID-19. Sequenced sample: peripheral blood. This receptor has the CDR3 CASAPTGTDTQYF. The DNA sequence is given as TGTGCCAGCGCCCCAACGGGCACAGATACGCAGTATTTT.